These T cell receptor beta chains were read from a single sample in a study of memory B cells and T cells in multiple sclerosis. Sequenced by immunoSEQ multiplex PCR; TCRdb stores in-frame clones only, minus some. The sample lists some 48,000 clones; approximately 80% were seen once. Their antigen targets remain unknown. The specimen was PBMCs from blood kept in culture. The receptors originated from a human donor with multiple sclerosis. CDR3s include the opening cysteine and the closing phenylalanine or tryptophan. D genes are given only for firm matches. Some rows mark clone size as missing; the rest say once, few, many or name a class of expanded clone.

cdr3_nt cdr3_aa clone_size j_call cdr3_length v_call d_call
TGTGCCAGCAGCTTAAGGGGGGGGATGGGGAATTCACCCCTCCACTTT CASSLRGGMGNSPLHF - TRBJ1-6 16 TRBV7-2 -
TGTGCCAGCAGTTACACAACATCCGGGACAGGGTCTGAAGCTTTCTTT CASSYTTSGTGSEAFF - TRBJ1-1 16 TRBV6-6 TRBD1
TGTGCCAGCAGCTGGGACAGGGGAGACGAGCAGTACTTC CASSWDRGDEQYF few TRBJ2-7 13 TRBV5-6 TRBD1
TGCGCCAGCAGCTTGGGACGCCCGAGCACAGATACGCAGTATTTT CASSLGRPSTDTQYF - TRBJ2-3 15 TRBV5-1 -
TGTGCCAGCAGTTTGGGGACCGGACTAGCGGGTAACAATGAGCAGTTCTTC CASSLGTGLAGNNEQFF - TRBJ2-1 17 TRBV27 TRBD2
TGTGCCAGCAGTTCAACCTGGACAGATAAAGCTTTCTTT CASSSTWTDKAFF once TRBJ1-1 13 TRBV2 -
TGCGCCAGCAGCCAAGGGGGAGGCAAGAACACTGAAGCTTTCTTT CASSQGGGKNTEAFF - TRBJ1-1 15 TRBV4-3 -
TGTGCCTGGAGCGAGGGGCGTGGCTACACCTTC CAWSEGRGYTF - TRBJ1-2 11 TRBV30 -
TGCGCCAGCAGCCCAGGGACAGGGATGGGCTATGGCTACACCTTC CASSPGTGMGYGYTF - TRBJ1-2 15 TRBV4-1 TRBD1
TGTGCCAGCAGTGGCCGGGGGACAGGGATAGTTAACACCATATATTTT CASSGRGTGIVNTIYF - TRBJ1-3 16 TRBV6-1 TRBD1
TGTGCCAGCAGTGAGCTTATGGTGGAGACCCAGTACTTC CASSELMVETQYF - TRBJ2-5 13 TRBV2 -
TGTGCCAGCACGGGGGCAGTGAACACTGAAGCTTTCTTT CASTGAVNTEAFF - TRBJ1-1 13 TRBV6-5 -
TGTGCCAGCAGCTTCAGCGGGGGTAACACCGGGGAGCTGTTTTTT CASSFSGGNTGELFF - TRBJ2-2 15 TRBV7-2 TRBD2
TGTGCCACCAGCTCCGGGACAGATACGCAGTATTTT CATSSGTDTQYF - TRBJ2-3 12 TRBV15 -
TGTGCCACCTCCCTCGGGGGAGGCGACTACGAGCAGTACTTC CATSLGGGDYEQYF - TRBJ2-7 14 TRBV7-9 -
TGTGCCAGCAGCGTCCGAGGGGGTTCCTACGAGCAGTACTTC CASSVRGGSYEQYF - TRBJ2-7 14 TRBV11-2 -
TGTGCCAGCAGCTTTCTAGCGGGAGGTGTTGAGCAGTTCTTC CASSFLAGGVEQFF - TRBJ2-1 14 TRBV7-2 TRBD2
TGTGCCAGCACCAAAACCCCCCAAGAGACCCAGTACTTC CASTKTPQETQYF once TRBJ2-5 13 TRBV28 -
TGTGCCAGCAGCCAACGGGGGTCCGGGGAGCTGTTTTTT CASSQRGSGELFF once TRBJ2-2 13 TRBV7-6 -
TGTGCCAGCAGTGAGGTGGACGGCGTACGGGACTCACCCCTCCACTTT CASSEVDGVRDSPLHF - TRBJ1-6 16 TRBV6-1 -
TGCGCCAGCAGCCCCGGCAGGGTAATCGGTGGCAATCAGCCCCAGCATTTT CASSPGRVIGGNQPQHF - TRBJ1-5 17 TRBV5-1 -
TGTGCCAGCAGCCCCGGGACAGGGGTTTTCGTCGACAATGAGCAGTTCTTC CASSPGTGVFVDNEQFF - TRBJ2-1 17 TRBV9 TRBD1
TGTGCCAGCAGCTTACCGGGACACCCGGGTGGCTACACCTTC CASSLPGHPGGYTF - TRBJ1-2 14 TRBV7-2 -
TGTGCCAGCAGCGCTCCGCTAGCGGGGGTTGAAGATACGCAGTATTTT CASSAPLAGVEDTQYF - TRBJ2-3 16 TRBV7-9 TRBD2